The next 32 T cell receptor beta chains were all read from a single sample in a study of shared clonotypes between healthy human individuals. Here immunoSEQ multiplex PCR was the method, and the copy in TCRdb shows in-frame clones only, minus some. The repertoire has about 960,000 clones, around 80% of them found once; the top ten carry roughly 1.5%. The sequencing sample was made of memory CD4+ T cells sorted from blood. The subset denotes: CD45RA-negative fraction. These receptors all stem from a man between 18 and 29 years old in good health.

This clone was observed a few times. The chain has TRBV4-1 and TRBJ1-2; 9 nucleotides match TRBD1. Germline V lookup: CDR1 MGHRA, CDR2 YSYEKL. There are 14 residues in the CDR3. The V gene end was trimmed by 3 bases and the J gene end by 7 bases; junction bases not matched to a gene: 6. The CDR3 protein is CASSQVDRGGGYTF. The DNA of the CDR3 is TGCGCCAGCAGCCAGGTTGACAGGGGGGGTGGCTACACCTTC.

This chain links TRBV19 with TRBJ1-2, with no clear D. Trimming took 5 bases from V and 6 from J, leaving 7 bases between them. The CDR3 covers 11 residues. The V gene's germline CDR1 is LNHDA and CDR2 SQIVND (reference sequence). CDR3 in amino acids: CASSVKNGYTF. DNA for the CDR3: TGTGCCAGTAGTGTGAAAAATGGCTACACCTTC.

CDR3 sequence reads: CASRVDGLRETQYF. The CDR3 DNA follows: TGTGCCAGCAGGGTGGACGGACTGAGAGAGACCCAGTACTTC. V and J are TRBV6-5 and TRBJ2-5, with TRBD2 as a possible D gene (5 bases). Deletions cut 6 bases from V and 4 bases from J, with 15 bases between. Per germline, CDR1 MNHEY and CDR2 SVGAGI. The length of the CDR3 is 14 residues.

In regard to this clone: The same CDR3 can be traced to other DNA sequences in this sample. In DNA, the CDR3 is TGTGCCAGCTCACCAAGTCTTTACGAGCAGTACTTC. Protein product: CASSPSLYEQYF. This chain connects TRBV18 to TRBJ2-7, with D unclear. This CDR3 contains 12 residues. V was clipped by 2 bases and J by 4 bases, with 6 bases between them. Germline loops: CDR1 KGHSH, CDR2 LQKENI.

This sequence joins TRBV4-1 and TRBJ2-6; D ambiguous. Germline loops: CDR1 MGHRA, CDR2 YSYEKL. Trimming removed 0 bases at V and 4 bases at J, with 10 bases between. The CDR3 is 16 residues long. The CDR3 nucleotides are TGCGCCAGCAGCCAAGAAGTTGCATCAGGGGCCAACGTCCTGACTTTC. Amino acids: CASSQEVASGANVLTF.

Written as DNA, the CDR3 is TGTGCCAGCAGCCCACTGGGGCACAACACTGAAGCTTTCTTT. Its translation: CASSPLGHNTEAFF. The chain joins TRBV13 to TRBJ1-1, with D tentatively TRBD1 (5 bases). Germline CDR1 PRHDT, CDR2 FYEKMQ (reference sequence). Trimming pared 5 bases from V and 2 bases from J, leaving 12 bases between. This CDR3 spans 14 amino acids.

The chain joins TRBV11-2 to TRBJ2-3; D is possibly TRBD2 (5 bases). This CDR3 is 14 amino acids long. Germline CDR1 reads SGHAT; CDR2 reads FQNNGV. Trimming took 2 bases from V and 0 from J, leaving 6 bases between them. CDR3 coding DNA: TGTGCCAGCAGCTTACTAGCTAGCACAGATACGCAGTATTTT. Protein product: CASSLLASTDTQYF.

The chain couples TRBV4-3 to TRBJ1-3; TRBD1 is a possible D gene (6 bases). V dropped 0 bases and J dropped 3 bases, with 9 bases sitting between them. Germline loops: CDR1 LGHNA, CDR2 YSLEER. The CDR3 has 15 residues. The CDR3, as DNA: TGCGCCAGCAGCCAAGACAGGGGAGGTGGAAACACCATATATTTT. It yields the protein CASSQDRGGGNTIYF.

The chain recombines TRBV30 with TRBJ2-1; 13 nucleotides align to TRBD2. Germline V gene lookup returns CDR1 GTSNPN and CDR2 SVGIG (reference sequence). This CDR3 has 14 residues. The trim removed 3 bases at V and 11 bases at J, leaving 7 bases unmatched. The CDR3: CAWSLGLAGVKQFF. The CDR3 DNA reads as TGTGCCTGGAGCCTCGGACTAGCGGGGGTTAAGCAGTTCTTC.

This clone was recorded once. This chain links TRBV29-1 with TRBJ1-4, with D possibly matching TRBD1 (6 bases). V was trimmed by 0 bases and J by 2 bases, leaving 10 bases between them. Germline V CDR1 and CDR2: SQVTM, ANQGSEA. CDR3 size: 15 residues. The chain's CDR3 is CSVEDQDSTNEKLFF. The CDR3 nucleotides are TGCAGCGTTGAAGATCAGGACAGTACTAATGAAAAACTGTTTTTT.

The chain combines TRBV18 with TRBJ1-4; no reliable D call. Germline loops: CDR1 KGHSH, CDR2 LQKENI. The CDR3 totals 15 residues. With 5 bases removed from V and 11 bases from J, the gap between germline ends came to 21 bases. The CDR3 DNA is TGTGCCAGCTCAGATGCGAAGTTAAACTTGGGGAAACTGTTTTTT. Translating it yields CASSDAKLNLGKLFF.

The chain has TRBV2 and TRBJ1-4; a weak D match, TRBD1 (5 bases). V was clipped by 4 bases and J by 3 bases, with 9 bases between them. Looked up from germline, CDR1 is SNHLY and CDR2 is FYNNEI. CDR3 length: 14 residues. This CDR3 is CASSVGGPNEKLFF. The DNA for the CDR3 is TGTGCCAGCAGTGTGGGGGGTCCTAATGAAAAACTGTTTTTT.

This chain's CDR3 is CASSRGQGEAGELFF. CDR3 DNA: TGCGCCAGCAGCCGGGGACAGGGAGAGGCCGGGGAGCTGTTTTTT. This chain uses TRBV4-1 with TRBJ2-2; 9 nucleotides agree with TRBD1. The CDR3 totals 15 residues. CDR1 MGHRA and CDR2 YSYEKL come from the germline V gene. The V segment lost 4 bases and the J segment 6 bases; nucleotides outside the gene matches: 6.

The CDR3 loop reads CASSDQGRGVTGELFF. CDR3 nucleotide sequence: TGCGCCAGCAGTGACCAGGGACGGGGGGTCACCGGGGAGCTGTTTTTT. V usage is TRBV10-2 and J usage is TRBJ2-2, with 7 nucleotides matching TRBD2. J was trimmed by 4 bases and V by 3 bases; bases with no gene match: 8. The CDR3 consists of 16 residues. CDR1 and CDR2 from the germline V gene are WSHSY and SAAADI.

The rearrangement links TRBV6-1 to TRBJ1-1; weak D call: TRBD1 (5 bases). V shed 4 bases and J shed 4 bases, with 16 bases lying between them. CDR1 is MNHNS, CDR2 SASEGT, per germline. This CDR3 has 15 residues. The CDR3 region has the DNA TGTGCCAGCAGTGCACCGGGGGGTATGCCCACTGAAGCTTTCTTT. Its translation is CASSAPGGMPTEAFF.

The CDR3 DNA sequence: TGTGCCAGCAGGGACAGGGGGCCGGAAGAGCAGTACTTC. Translating it yields CASRDRGPEEQYF. This rearrangement joins TRBV6-1 to TRBJ2-7, with 11 bases matching TRBD1. CDR3 size: 13 residues. V lost 6 bases, J lost 7 bases, and 5 bases stayed unmatched. Germline V gives CDR1 MNHNS, CDR2 SASEGT.

The sample holds a few counts of this clone. The chain joins TRBV11-3 to TRBJ2-5, with TRBD2 identical over 9 bases. This CDR3 is 13 amino acids long. The V segment lost 5 bases and the J segment 4 bases; nucleotides outside the gene matches: 2. Germline CDR1 is SGHNT and CDR2 is YENEEA. CDR3 in DNA: TGTGCCAGCAGCCAAGCGGGAGGAGAGACCCAGTACTTC. Translated, it gives CASSQAGGETQYF.

CDR3 residues: CASSELASVAYEQYF. CDR3 nucleotide sequence: TGCGCCAGCAGTGAGCTCGCTAGCGTAGCATACGAGCAGTACTTC. The chain links TRBV10-2 to TRBJ2-7, with D possibly TRBD2 on 6 matching bases. Germline CDR1 and CDR2: WSHSY and SAAADI. This CDR3 is 15 amino acids long. Trimming took 2 bases from V and 4 from J, leaving 15 bases between them.

The rearrangement links TRBV7-9 to TRBJ1-3; D remains unclear. CDR3 size: 14 residues. Trimming left V 6 bases short and J 3 bases short, with 12 bases between. CDR1 SEHNR and CDR2 FQNEAQ come from the germline V gene (reference sequence). The DNA of the CDR3 is TGTGCCAGCAGTCTCACGGGAGTTGGAAACACCATATATTTT. This encodes CASSLTGVGNTIYF.

The V and J genes are TRBV19 and TRBJ2-1; the match to TRBD2 covers 11 bases. Germline loops: CDR1 LNHDA, CDR2 SQIVND (reference sequence). Trimming cost V 6 bases and J 9 bases; bases outside gene matches: 13. This CDR3 region has 16 residues. CDR3 residues: CASSDLLAGVDGEQFF. CDR3 nucleotides: TGTGCCAGTAGCGATCTACTAGCGGGAGTGGATGGTGAGCAGTTCTTC.

This clone was counted between two and nine times. The chain carries TRBV7-9 and TRBJ1-2; the match to TRBD1 covers 8 bases. This CDR3 spans 13 amino acids. The germline V gene encodes CDR1 SEHNR and CDR2 FQNEAQ (reference sequence). Trimming cost V 5 bases and J 5 bases; bases outside gene matches: 4. CDR3 DNA: TGTGCCAGCAGCCAAGGACAGGGTTATGGCTACACCTTC. It specifies CASSQGQGYGYTF.

The chain combines TRBV15 with TRBJ2-3; 7 nucleotides line up with TRBD2. This CDR3 has 16 amino acids. After removal of 0 bases from V and 0 bases from J, the junction contained 3 bases not matched to a gene. Germline V CDR1 and CDR2: LNHNV, YYDKDF (reference sequence). The CDR3: CATSRDLAASTDTQYF. CDR3 DNA sequence: TGTGCCACCAGCAGAGATCTAGCGGCAAGCACAGATACGCAGTATTTT. Full variable domain (remainder filled in from reference TRBV15 and TRBJ2-3): DAMVIQNPRYQVTQFGKPVTLSCSQTLNHNVMYWYQQKSSQAPKLLFHYYDKDFNNEADTPDNFQSRRPNTSFCFLDIRSPGLGDTAMYLCATSRDLAASTDTQYFGPGTRLTVL.

CDR3 coding DNA: TGTGCCAGCAGCTTGGTATTGCTAGCGGGAGATTACAATGAGCAGTTCTTC. It specifies CASSLVLLAGDYNEQFF. The chain has TRBV5-6 and TRBJ2-1; TRBD2 agrees at 10 bases. The CDR3 is 17 amino acids. J was trimmed by 4 bases and V by 0 bases; bases with no gene match: 7. CDR1 and CDR2 (germline): SGHDT, YYEEEE.

This clone has at least ten counts. The chain employs TRBV4-1 and TRBJ2-7; D is unclear. Looked up from germline, CDR1 is MGHRA and CDR2 is YSYEKL. This CDR3 has 17 amino acids. The V gene lost 0 bases and the J gene lost 1 base, with 16 bases spanning the gap. The CDR3 DNA is TGCGCCAGCAGCCAAGATAAAGACATTCTAAGGTCCTACGAGCAGTACTTC. Translating gives CASSQDKDILRSYEQYF.

The chain carries TRBV18 and TRBJ1-1, with 7 bases that match TRBD1. Germline lookup yields CDR1 KGHSH and CDR2 LQKENI. V shed 6 bases and J 1 base; nucleotides not matched to a gene: 8. This CDR3 is built from 15 residues. CDR3 nucleotides: TGTGCCAGCTCGGAAAAACAGGGGTCGAACACTGAAGCTTTCTTT. Translated: CASSEKQGSNTEAFF.

The gene calls are TRBV30 and TRBJ1-3, with D unclear. V was clipped by 0 bases and J by 14 bases, with 14 bases between them. CDR1 and CDR2 from the germline V gene are GTSNPN and SVGIG (reference sequence). This CDR3 spans 12 amino acids. For the CDR3, the DNA is TGTGCCTGGAGTGTACGAGGCAGATTAGTATATTTT. It translates to CAWSVRGRLVYF.

In regard to this clone: Sequence at one end of the junction differs from germline and may be a read error. The chain is built from TRBV30 and TRBJ2-2, with D unresolved. In germline, CDR1 is GTSNPN, CDR2 SVGIG (reference sequence). The CDR3 is made up of 14 amino acids. CDR3 amino acids: CARRSGPATGELFF. CDR3 DNA sequence: TGTGCCCGGAGAAGTGGTCCGGCCACCGGGGAGCTGTTTTTT.

The chain employs TRBV19 and TRBJ1-5, with D possibly TRBD1 on 5 matching bases. V lost 4 bases to trimming and J lost 1 base, with 14 bases between them. Germline CDR1 is LNHDA and CDR2 is SQIVND (reference sequence). This CDR3 has 16 amino acids. The CDR3 sequence: CASSTTGSGSNQPQHF. The CDR3 DNA sequence: TGTGCCAGTAGTACTACAGGTAGTGGGAGCAATCAGCCCCAGCATTTT.

This clone was observed a single time. The chain links TRBV6-5 to TRBJ1-2; 8 nucleotides agree with TRBD1. J was trimmed by 3 bases and V by 1 base; bases with no gene match: 1. The CDR3 has 14 residues. The germline V gene has CDR1 MNHEY and CDR2 SVGAGI. The CDR3 DNA is TGTGCCAGCAGTTACTTGGACAGGGACTATGGCTACACCTTC. This sequence encodes CASSYLDRDYGYTF.

About this clone: This sample includes further DNA sequences coding for the same CDR3. This chain connects TRBV28 to TRBJ1-2; D gene unclear. V was shortened by 5 bases and J by 3 bases, with 7 bases between the two germline ends. This CDR3 comprises 12 residues. Per the germline V gene, CDR1 is MDHEN and CDR2 is SYDVKM. The CDR3 DNA reads TGTGCCAGCAGTCCCGGGGACTATGGCTACACCTTC. Protein sequence: CASSPGDYGYTF.

Notes on this clone: A far larger clone differs by one base, so this is likely a read error. V gene TRBV10-2 combines with J gene TRBJ1-2, with no clear D. This CDR3 has 11 amino acids. The V end lost 3 bases, the J end lost 1 base, and 0 bases lay between the germline ends. Germline V gene data show CDR1 as WSHSY and CDR2 as SAAADI. The CDR3 protein is CASSDNYGYTF. The CDR3 DNA reads TGCGCCAGCAGTGATAACTATGGCTACACCTTC.

This clone appeared a single time. The rearrangement links TRBV18 to TRBJ1-3; D is uncertain. Germline CDR1 is KGHSH and CDR2 is LQKENI. V lost 3 bases and J lost 0, with 9 bases in between. The CDR3 loop spans 15 amino acids. CDR3 DNA sequence: TGTGCCAGCTCACCTAGTTCCCTCTCTGGAAACACCATATATTTT. Translating gives CASSPSSLSGNTIYF. Complete variable domain (other parts from reference TRBV18 and TRBJ1-3): NAGVMQNPRHLVRRRGQEARLRCSPMKGHSHVYWYRQLPEEGLKFMVYLQKENIIDESGMPKERFSAEFPKEGPSILRIQQVVRGDSAAYFCASSPSSLSGNTIYFGEGSWLTVV.